A single sample gave rise to the 23 T cell receptor beta chains below, sequenced in a study of T-cell memory formation after mild COVID-19. TCRdb processed the 5' RACE reads anew with MiXCR; each CDR3 protein has one entry. This table has under 400,000 distinct CDR3 sequences, 25% to 30% appearing once. The sequenced material came from PBMCs or a T cell subset sorted from them (not recorded which). Receptors were obtained from an adult woman who had mild COVID-19 (a few samples of this study predate the infection). Cell type and time point are not known.

V is TRBV5-1 and J is TRBJ1-6, with D unclear. The V and J ends lost 5 bases and 10 bases respectively, with 7 bases between them. The CDR3 is 11 amino acids. Germline V gives CDR1 SGHRS, CDR2 YFSETQ. CDR3 region: CASRNGSPLHF. DNA of the CDR3: TGCGCCAGCAGGAACGGATCACCCCTCCACTTT.

The chain couples TRBV6-5 to TRBJ2-2, with TRBD1 matching over 7 bases. V lost 6 bases to trimming and J lost 3 bases; unmatched junction nucleotides: 7. The CDR3 is 15 amino acids. Looked up from germline, CDR1 is MNHEY and CDR2 is SVGAGI. The CDR3: CASRTRQGHTGELFF. CDR3 DNA sequence: TGTGCCAGCAGAACAAGACAGGGCCACACCGGGGAGCTGTTTTTT.

This clonotype appeared a single time. The chain recombines TRBV7-2 with TRBJ1-1; 7 positions agree with TRBD1. CDR1 is SGHTA, CDR2 FQGNSA, per germline. V shed 5 bases, J shed 4 bases, and the junction held 10 bases outside the gene matches. The CDR3 has 15 residues. The CDR3 nucleotides read TGTGCCAGCAGCGCGAGGACAGGAATTTTCACTGAAGCTTTCTTT. Translating gives CASSARTGIFTEAFF.

The chain joins TRBV7-9 to TRBJ1-1; D is possibly TRBD1 (5 bases). The CDR3 has 17 amino acids. V lost 5 bases, J lost 1 base, and 20 bases lay in between. Germline CDR1 SEHNR, CDR2 FQNEAQ (reference sequence). CDR3 bases: TGTGCCAGCAGCCCTTCTGGGCAGGGTTCGCAGAACACTGAAGCTTTCTTT. Translation gives CASSPSGQGSQNTEAFF.

This chain uses TRBV7-2 with TRBJ2-1, with D perhaps matching TRBD1 or TRBD2 (5 bases each). The CDR3 spans 13 residues. V was shortened by 1 base and J by 10 bases, with 11 bases between the two germline ends. The germline V gene has CDR1 SGHTA and CDR2 FQGNSA. CDR3 nucleotides: TGTGCCAGCAGCTTAGGGCCCGGGGCGGAGCAGTTCTTC. Protein product: CASSLGPGAEQFF.

The chain employs TRBV2 and TRBJ2-1, with D perhaps matching TRBD2 (6 bases). CDR3 length: 15 residues. Germline loops: CDR1 SNHLY, CDR2 FYNNEI. With 2 bases removed from V and 1 base from J, the gap between germline ends came to 9 bases. For the CDR3, the DNA is TGTGCCAGCAGTGAAAGGCGGGAATCCTACAATGAGCAGTTCTTC. It yields the protein CASSERRESYNEQFF. Full variable domain (missing parts from reference TRBV2 and TRBJ2-1): EPEVTQTPSHQVTQMGQEVILRCVPISNHLYFYWYRQILGQKVEFLVSFYNNEISEKSEIFDDQFSVERPDGSNFTLKIRSTKLEDSAMYFCASSERRESYNEQFFGPGTRLTVL.

This clonotype has at least ten counts. The J gene is TRBJ2-7, the V gene TRBV5-1, with D maybe TRBD1 (5 bases). The CDR3 spans 13 residues. In germline, CDR1 is SGHRS, CDR2 YFSETQ. Between the trimmed V and J ends, which lost 1 base and 1 base, there was a span of 6 bases. The CDR3 protein is CASSLRQSYEQYF. In DNA, the CDR3 is TGCGCCAGCAGCTTGCGACAGTCCTACGAGCAGTACTTC.

A few counts support this clonotype. CDR3 DNA sequence: TGCAGTGCGCGGACAGGTATACAAGAGACCCAGTACTTC. Protein sequence: CSARTGIQETQYF. V and J are TRBV20-1 and TRBJ2-5; TRBD1 agrees at 7 bases. The CDR3 has 13 amino acids. The V segment lost 6 bases and the J segment 2 bases; nucleotides outside the gene matches: 6. The germline gives CDR1 DFQATT, CDR2 SNEGSKA (reference sequence).

CDR3 nucleotides: TGTGCCAGCGGGCGAGGAGACAGGGACGAAAAACTGTTTTTT. Its translation is CASGRGDRDEKLFF. The V call is TRBV21-1, the J call TRBJ1-4; TRBD1, the D gene given by the table, was not confirmed from the DNA. TRBV21-1 is a pseudogene. The length of the CDR3 is 14 residues.

This clonotype was counted a single time. The rearrangement joins TRBV7-9 to TRBJ1-4; D is uncertain. Trimming took 2 bases from V and 10 from J, leaving 8 bases between them. CDR3 size: 12 residues. From germline, CDR1 is SEHNR and CDR2 FQNEAQ (reference sequence). The CDR3 here is CASSLRSGKLFF. In nucleotides, the CDR3 is TGTGCCAGCAGCTTACGCAGCGGAAAACTGTTTTTT.

The sample holds many counts of this clonotype. The J gene is TRBJ2-1, the V gene TRBV12-3 or TRBV12-4; D gene unclear. This CDR3 contains 11 residues. The V end lost 7 bases, the J end lost 4 bases, and 5 bases lay between the germline ends. The DNA for the CDR3 is TGTGCCAGCACTTCTTACAATGAGCAGTTCTTC. The encoded protein is CASTSYNEQFF.

The J gene is TRBJ2-1, the V gene TRBV24-1; D not resolved. CDR1 is KGHDR and CDR2 is SFDVKD in the germline V gene. The CDR3 covers 14 residues. V was pared by 4 bases and J by 4 bases, with 10 bases between. The chain's CDR3 is CATSDADPYNEQFF. CDR3 DNA: TGTGCCACCAGTGACGCGGACCCTTACAATGAGCAGTTCTTC.

V and J are TRBV6-5 and TRBJ2-7; D unresolved. This CDR3 is built from 17 residues. V was trimmed by 0 bases and J by 5 bases, leaving 20 bases between them. Germline assignment: CDR1 MNHEY and CDR2 SVGAGI. CDR3 coding DNA: TGTGCCAGCAGTTACTCATGGGCCAAGGGATTCCGCCACGAGCAGTACTTC. It yields the protein CASSYSWAKGFRHEQYF.

The rearrangement links TRBV29-1 to TRBJ1-1, with 10 bases that match TRBD1. CDR1 is SQVTM, CDR2 ANQGSEA, per germline. V shed 4 bases and J 4 bases; nucleotides not matched to a gene: 12. The CDR3 loop spans 16 amino acids. The CDR3 DNA sequence: TGCAGCGTTGGGGGAGGGGACAGGGGTAGGGTCACTGAAGCTTTCTTT. Encoded protein: CSVGGGDRGRVTEAFF.

The chain carries TRBV5-1 and TRBJ1-1; the D is unclear. CDR1 is SGHRS, CDR2 YFSETQ, per germline. The CDR3 loop spans 14 amino acids. Trimming cost V 4 bases and J 2 bases, with 12 bases left between them. CDR3 region: CASSPGSYNTEAFF. In DNA, the CDR3 is TGCGCCAGCAGCCCAGGATCTTACAACACTGAAGCTTTCTTT.

The chain is built from TRBV20-1 and TRBJ1-1, with a tentative D call TRBD1 (5 bases). Trimming stripped 2 bases from V and 1 base from J, with 17 bases between. The CDR3 totals 16 residues. CDR1 is DFQATT and CDR2 is SNEGSKA in the germline V gene (reference sequence). The CDR3 nucleotides are TGCAGTGCTAGATTTTTAGACAGACGGACGAACACTGAAGCTTTCTTT. Protein sequence: CSARFLDRRTNTEAFF.

The rearrangement joins TRBV7-9 to TRBJ2-7, with D perhaps TRBD2 (6 bases). Trimming cost V 2 bases and J 3 bases, with 8 bases left between them. The CDR3 has 13 amino acids. Germline V gene sequence: CDR1 SEHNR, CDR2 FQNEAQ (reference sequence). The CDR3 here is CASSLRGDYEQYF. The CDR3 coding sequence is TGTGCCAGCAGCTTACGCGGGGACTACGAGCAGTACTTC.

The chain links TRBV5-6 to TRBJ2-3; D uncertain. Trimming took off 4 bases at V and 2 bases at J, with 11 bases between the two ends. Germline V gene lookup returns CDR1 SGHDT and CDR2 YYEEEE. The CDR3 is 14 residues long. The CDR3 sequence is CASSRKLNTDTQYF. CDR3 in DNA: TGTGCCAGCAGCCGGAAACTCAACACAGATACGCAGTATTTT.

This clonotype showed up many times. V and J are TRBV19 and TRBJ2-1; TRBD2 aligns across 8 bases. This CDR3 has 14 residues. The V gene end was trimmed by 7 bases and the J gene end by 7 bases; junction bases not matched to a gene: 9. The germline CDR1 and CDR2 sequences are LNHDA and SQIVND (reference sequence). The chain's CDR3 is CASTAAGVRNEQFF. The CDR3 nucleotides read TGTGCCAGTACAGCAGCGGGAGTTAGGAATGAGCAGTTCTTC.

V usage is TRBV5-1 and J usage is TRBJ2-7, with TRBD2 as a possible D gene (6 bases). The CDR3 sequence is 14 residues long. Germline V gives CDR1 SGHRS, CDR2 YFSETQ. V lost 4 bases, J lost 2 bases, and 13 bases lay in between. CDR3 amino acids: CASSGAGGTYEQYF. The CDR3 DNA sequence: TGCGCCAGCAGCGGGGCCGGAGGGACCTACGAGCAGTACTTC.

CDR3 sequence reads: CASSLPDRALHEQFF. CDR3 nucleotides: TGTGCCAGCAGCCTCCCGGACAGGGCTTTACATGAGCAGTTCTTC. The chain joins TRBV7-2 to TRBJ2-1, with 8 bases matching TRBD1. Germline V gene sequence: CDR1 SGHTA, CDR2 FQGNSA. With 5 bases clipped from V and 8 bases from J, the junction kept 11 bases outside the gene matches. This CDR3 is 15 amino acids long.

DNA for the CDR3: TGTGCCAGCCGCTCCGACTACAATGAGCAGTTCTTC. Protein: CASRSDYNEQFF. The chain carries TRBV2 and TRBJ2-1; D gene ambiguous. The CDR3 contains 12 residues. Between the trimmed V and J ends, which lost 8 bases and 3 bases, there was a span of 8 bases. CDR1 is SNHLY and CDR2 is FYNNEI in the germline V gene.

The chain combines TRBV2 with TRBJ2-6; D unclear. Looked up from germline, CDR1 is SNHLY and CDR2 is FYNNEI. This CDR3 spans 13 amino acids. Trimming stripped 7 bases from V and 0 bases from J, with 4 bases between. CDR3 loop: CASTPSGANVLTF. CDR3 nucleotides: TGTGCCAGCACCCCCTCTGGGGCCAACGTCCTGACTTTC.